This T cell receptor beta chain emerged from a study of T cells in Graves' hyperthyroidism and ophthalmopathy. The study, taken as a whole, reports: Most clonotypes expanded in thyroid above 0.001 were likewise present in blood.

Researchers took RNA transcripts and amplified the TCR beta CDR3 regions from them. The HTBI set primed first-round TCR CDR3 RT-PCR. A single record per CDR3 protein comes from TCRdb applying MiXCR to the multiplex PCR reads. This table holds about 580,000 distinct CDR3 sequences, about 15% found once. Diagnoses used clinical symptoms, serum thyroxine and TRAb, thyroid ultrasound and orbital computed tomography. With 2 bases removed from V and 0 bases from J, the gap between germline ends came to 13 bases. The CDR3 loop spans 16 amino acids. Germline values: CDR1 KGHSH, CDR2 LQKENI. A word on this clonotype: Its specificity is unknown. This could be a read error, since a much larger clone is one nucleotide away.

This TCR was recovered from a woman aged 25 to 45 with Graves' hyperthyroidism that later progressed to Graves' ophthalmopathy. The sequencing sample was made of blood. The chain is built from TRBV18 and TRBJ1-1; D unresolved. The CDR3 is CASSPKEIIMNTEAFF. The CDR3, as DNA: TGTGCCAGCTCACCAAAGGAGATAATCATGAACACTGAAGCTTTCTTT. Filled out from reference TRBV18 and TRBJ1-1, the complete variable domain reads NAGVMQNPRHLVRRRGQEARLRCSPMKGHSHVYWYRQLPEEGLKFMVYLQKENIIDESGMPKERFSAEFPKEGPSILRIQQVVRGDSAAYFCASSPKEIIMNTEAFFGQGTRLTVV.